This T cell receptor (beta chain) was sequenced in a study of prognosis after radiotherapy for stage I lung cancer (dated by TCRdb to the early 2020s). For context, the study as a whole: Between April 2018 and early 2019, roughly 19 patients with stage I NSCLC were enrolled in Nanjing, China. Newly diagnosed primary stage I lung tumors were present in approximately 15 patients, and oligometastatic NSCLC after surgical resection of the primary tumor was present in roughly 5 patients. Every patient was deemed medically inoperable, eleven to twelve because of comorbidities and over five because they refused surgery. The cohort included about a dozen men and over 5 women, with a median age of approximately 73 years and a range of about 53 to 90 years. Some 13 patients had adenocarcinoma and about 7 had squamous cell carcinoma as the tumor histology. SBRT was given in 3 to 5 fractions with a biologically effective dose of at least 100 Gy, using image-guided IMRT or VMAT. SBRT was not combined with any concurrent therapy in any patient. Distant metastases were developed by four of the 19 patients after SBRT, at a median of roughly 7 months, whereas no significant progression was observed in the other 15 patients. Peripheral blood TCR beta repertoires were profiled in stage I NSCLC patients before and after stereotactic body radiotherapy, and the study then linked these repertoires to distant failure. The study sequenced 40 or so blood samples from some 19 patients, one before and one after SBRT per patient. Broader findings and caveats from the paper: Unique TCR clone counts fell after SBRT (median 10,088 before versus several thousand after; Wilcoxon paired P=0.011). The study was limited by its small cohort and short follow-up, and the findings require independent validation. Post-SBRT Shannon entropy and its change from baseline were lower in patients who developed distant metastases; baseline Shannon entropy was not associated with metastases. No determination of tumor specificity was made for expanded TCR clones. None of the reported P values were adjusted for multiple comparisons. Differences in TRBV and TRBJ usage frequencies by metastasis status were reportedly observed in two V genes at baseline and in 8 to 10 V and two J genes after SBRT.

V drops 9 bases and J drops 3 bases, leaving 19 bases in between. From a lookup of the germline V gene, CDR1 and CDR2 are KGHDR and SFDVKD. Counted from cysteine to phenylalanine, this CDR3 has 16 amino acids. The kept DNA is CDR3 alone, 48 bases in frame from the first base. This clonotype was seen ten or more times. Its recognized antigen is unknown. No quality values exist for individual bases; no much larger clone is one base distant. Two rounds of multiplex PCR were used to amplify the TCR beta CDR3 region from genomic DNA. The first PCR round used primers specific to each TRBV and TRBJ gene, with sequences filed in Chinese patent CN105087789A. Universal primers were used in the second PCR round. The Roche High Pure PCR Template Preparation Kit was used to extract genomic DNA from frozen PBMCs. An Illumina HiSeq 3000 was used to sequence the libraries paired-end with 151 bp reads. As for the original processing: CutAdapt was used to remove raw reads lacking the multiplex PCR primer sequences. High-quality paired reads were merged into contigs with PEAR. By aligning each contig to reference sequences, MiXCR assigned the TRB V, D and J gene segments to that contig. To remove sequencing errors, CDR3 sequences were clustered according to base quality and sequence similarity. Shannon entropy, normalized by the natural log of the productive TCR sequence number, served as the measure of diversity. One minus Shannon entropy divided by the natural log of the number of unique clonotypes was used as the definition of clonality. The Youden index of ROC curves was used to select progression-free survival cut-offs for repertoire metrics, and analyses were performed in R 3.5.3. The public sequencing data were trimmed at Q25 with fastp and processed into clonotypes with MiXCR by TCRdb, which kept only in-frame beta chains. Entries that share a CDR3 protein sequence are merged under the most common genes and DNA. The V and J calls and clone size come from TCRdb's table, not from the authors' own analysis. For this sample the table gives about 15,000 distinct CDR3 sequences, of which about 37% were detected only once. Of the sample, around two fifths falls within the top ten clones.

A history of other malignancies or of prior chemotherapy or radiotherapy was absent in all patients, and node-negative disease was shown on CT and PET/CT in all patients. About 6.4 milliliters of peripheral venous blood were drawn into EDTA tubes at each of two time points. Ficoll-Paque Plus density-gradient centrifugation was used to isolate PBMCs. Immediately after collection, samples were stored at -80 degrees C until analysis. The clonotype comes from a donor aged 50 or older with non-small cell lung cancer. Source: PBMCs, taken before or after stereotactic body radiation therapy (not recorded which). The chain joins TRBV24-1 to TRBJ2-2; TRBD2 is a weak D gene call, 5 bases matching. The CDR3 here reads CATADPGGSYTGELFF. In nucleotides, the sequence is TGTGCCACCGCTGATCCCGGAGGCAGCTACACCGGGGAGCTGTTTTTT.